The text below deals with one T cell receptor (beta chain). Measured with immunoSEQ multiplex PCR; TCRdb has only the in-frame clones, and not every one. Of roughly 130,000 clones listed, approximately 85% are singletons. These data belong to a study of T cell responses to AZD1222 COVID-19 vaccine. This CDR3 spans 19 amino acids. V shed 0 bases, J shed 2 bases, and the junction held 10 bases outside the gene matches. Looked up from germline, CDR1 is MGHRA and CDR2 is YSYEKL. The rearrangement joins TRBV4-1 to TRBJ1-5; 10 bases agree with TRBD1. Source: peripheral blood, taken on day 0 of AZD1222 vaccination. This sequence was found in an adult in good health. The CDR3 nucleotides are TGCGCCAGCAGCCAAGATGAGGGACAGGGGTTTTTGGGCAATCAGCCCCAGCATTTT. This encodes CASSQDEGQGFLGNQPQHF.